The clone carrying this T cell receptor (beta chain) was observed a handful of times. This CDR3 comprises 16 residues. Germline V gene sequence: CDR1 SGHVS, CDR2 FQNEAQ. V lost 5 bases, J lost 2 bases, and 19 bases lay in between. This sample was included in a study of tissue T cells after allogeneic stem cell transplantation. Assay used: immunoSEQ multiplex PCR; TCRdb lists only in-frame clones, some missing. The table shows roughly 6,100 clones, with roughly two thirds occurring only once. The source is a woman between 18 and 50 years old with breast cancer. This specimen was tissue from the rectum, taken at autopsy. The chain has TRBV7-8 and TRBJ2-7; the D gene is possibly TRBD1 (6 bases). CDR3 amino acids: CASSPAPGQPTYEQYF. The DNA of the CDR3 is TGTGCCAGCAGCCCGGCCCCTGGACAGCCCACCTACGAGCAGTACTTC. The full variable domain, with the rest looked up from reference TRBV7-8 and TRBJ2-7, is GAGVSQSPRYKVAKRGQDVALRCDPISGHVSLFWYQQALGQGPEFLTYFQNEAQLDKSGLPSDRFFAERPEGSVSTLKIQRTQQEDSAVYLCASSPAPGQPTYEQYFGPGTRLTVT.